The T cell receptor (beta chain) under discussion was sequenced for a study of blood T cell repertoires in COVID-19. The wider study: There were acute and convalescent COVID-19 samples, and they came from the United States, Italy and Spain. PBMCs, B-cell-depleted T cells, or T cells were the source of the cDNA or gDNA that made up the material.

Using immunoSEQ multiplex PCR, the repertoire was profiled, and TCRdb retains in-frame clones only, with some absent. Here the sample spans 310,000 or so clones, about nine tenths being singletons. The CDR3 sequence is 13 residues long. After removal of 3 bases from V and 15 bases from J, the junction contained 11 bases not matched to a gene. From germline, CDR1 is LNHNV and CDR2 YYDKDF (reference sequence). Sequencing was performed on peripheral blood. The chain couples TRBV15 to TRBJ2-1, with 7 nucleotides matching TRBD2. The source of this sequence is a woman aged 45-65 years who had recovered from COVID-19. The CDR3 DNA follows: TGTGCCACCAGCAGTATCCGTGGGGGGGGTATGTTCTTC. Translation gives CATSSIRGGGMFF.